This passage covers 20 T cell receptor beta chains from one sample sequenced in a study of patients and donors after allogeneic stem cell transplantation. TCRdb redid the calling of the RT-PCR reads with MiXCR, one entry per CDR3 protein. Of fewer than 250,000 distinct CDR3 sequences listed, 14% are singletons. Material for sequencing was blood, either unsorted or a sorted T cell fraction (not recorded which). The receptors originated from a human donor who was either an allogeneic HSCT recipient or a stem cell or donor lymphocyte infusion donor (not recorded which). It is not recorded whose cells these are; they may come from a transplant donor.

There are many counts of this clonotype. CDR3 in amino acids: CSVERGFSETQYF. DNA for the CDR3: TGCAGCGTTGAAAGGGGTTTCTCAGAGACCCAGTACTTC. The chain uses TRBV29-1 and TRBJ2-5, with D maybe TRBD1 (5 bases). Trimming cost V 2 bases and J 4 bases, with 11 bases left between them. This CDR3 contains 13 residues. Per germline, CDR1 SQVTM and CDR2 ANQGSEA.

The J gene is TRBJ2-7, the V gene TRBV6-1, with 7 bases lining up with TRBD2. The germline V gene encodes CDR1 MNHNS and CDR2 SASEGT. This CDR3 has 13 residues. After removal of 6 bases from V and 7 bases from J, the junction contained 9 bases not matched to a gene. Here the CDR3 DNA reads TGTGCCAGCAGGGCGGGAGCGGTGTGGGAGCAGTACTTC. As protein: CASRAGAVWEQYF.

There are a few counts of this clonotype. The rearrangement links TRBV5-1 to TRBJ1-1, with 8 bases identical to TRBD1. V dropped 4 bases and J dropped 0; count of bases not matched to a gene: 8. Germline values: CDR1 SGHRS, CDR2 YFSETQ. There are 16 residues in the CDR3. CDR3 DNA sequence: TGCGCCAGCAGCGTTGGACAGGGTGGGGTGAACACTGAAGCTTTCTTT. Encoded protein: CASSVGQGGVNTEAFF.

This clonotype has more than one count but fewer than ten. This chain joins TRBV7-9 and TRBJ1-6, with D tentatively TRBD1 (6 bases). Trimming took 5 bases from V and 7 from J, leaving 12 bases between them. This CDR3 comprises 14 residues. The germline V gene has CDR1 SEHNR and CDR2 FQNEAQ (reference sequence). The CDR3 bases are TGTGCCAGCAGCACACAGGGAGGCAATTCACCCCTCCACTTT. It is translated as CASSTQGGNSPLHF.

For this clonotype: Mismatch with germline at one junction end may stem from a read error. The gene calls are TRBV16 and TRBJ1-4; no reliable D call. The CDR3 has 15 amino acids. Germline CDR1 KGHSY, CDR2 FQNENV. CDR3 amino acids: CASTQGAGGDEKLFF. The CDR3 coding sequence is TGTGCCAGCACCCAAGGAGCGGGTGGAGATGAAAAACTGTTTTTT.

This sequence joins TRBV2 and TRBJ2-7; D uncertain. Germline CDR1 reads SNHLY; CDR2 reads FYNNEI. Trimming removed 6 bases from V and 4 bases from J, with 4 bases in between. This CDR3 is 10 amino acids long. CDR3 DNA sequence: TGTGCCAGCAGGGGTTACGAGCAGTACTTC. Its translation is CASRGYEQYF.

This chain joins TRBV18 and TRBJ2-3; TRBD1 matches 7 bases. V gave up 4 bases and J gave up 5 bases; unmatched junction bases: 3. There are 13 residues in the CDR3. Germline CDR1 and CDR2: KGHSH and LQKENI. The CDR3 loop reads CASSQGAGDTQYF. CDR3 sequence (DNA): TGTGCCAGCTCACAGGGGGCCGGAGATACGCAGTATTTT.

The sample holds many counts of this clonotype. The chain recombines TRBV12-3 or TRBV12-4 with TRBJ1-1; D unclear. V lost 5 bases to trimming and J lost 3 bases, with 10 bases between them. The CDR3 has 13 amino acids. The DNA for the CDR3 is TGTGCCAGCAGTCCCTCGAGGGACACTGAAGCTTTCTTT. Its protein is CASSPSRDTEAFF.

This clonotype was seen at least ten times. CDR3 amino acids: CASSQGRNEQYF. In DNA, the CDR3 is TGTGCCAGCAGCCAAGGCAGAAACGAGCAGTACTTC. The chain couples TRBV3-1 to TRBJ2-7, with no clear D. The CDR3 is made up of 12 amino acids. The germline V gene has CDR1 LGHDT and CDR2 YNNKEL (reference sequence). Trimming stripped 1 base from V and 5 bases from J, with 6 bases between.

V and J are TRBV9 and TRBJ2-3, with no clear D. The CDR3 is 16 amino acids. CDR1 is SGDLS, CDR2 YYNGEE, per germline. V was trimmed by 0 bases and J by 2 bases, leaving 13 bases between them. CDR3 region: CASSVGSSLDTDTQYF. The CDR3 nucleotides are TGTGCCAGCAGCGTAGGATCCAGCCTTGACACAGATACGCAGTATTTT.

This clonotype was counted only a few times. The chain carries TRBV7-2 and TRBJ1-6; TRBD1 matches at 7 bases. This CDR3 region has 13 residues. Germline assignment: CDR1 SGHTA and CDR2 FQGNSA. Trimming cost V 10 bases and J 7 bases; bases outside gene matches: 7. The CDR3 reads CATETGSNSPLHF. CDR3 bases: TGTGCCACCGAGACAGGGTCAAATTCACCCCTCCACTTT. The full variable domain, in which reference TRBV7-2 and TRBJ1-6 provide the parts outside the CDR3, is GAGVSQSPSNKVTEKGKDVELRCDPISGHTALYWYRQSLGQGLEFLIYFQGNSAPDKSGLPSDRFSAERTGGSVSTLTIQRTQQEDSAVYLCATETGSNSPLHFGNGTRLTVT.

This clonotype was seen ten or more times. This rearrangement joins TRBV20-1 to TRBJ2-2; TRBD1 agrees at 9 bases. Germline lookup yields CDR1 DFQATT and CDR2 SNEGSKA (reference sequence). The CDR3 is 16 residues long. The ends lost 3 bases at V and 6 bases at J; junction bases unmatched: 11. CDR3 sequence reads: CSASPTTWTGAGELFF. The CDR3 DNA follows: TGCAGTGCTAGTCCTACGACGTGGACAGGGGCCGGGGAGCTGTTTTTT.

The V gene is TRBV10-3, the J gene TRBJ1-3; tentative D call: TRBD1 (5 bases). V was pared by 0 bases and J by 2 bases, with 8 bases between. From germline, CDR1 is ENHRY and CDR2 SYGVKD. The CDR3 loop spans 15 amino acids. The CDR3 nucleotides read TGTGCCATCAGTGAGTCAGGGGCTACTGGAAACACCATATATTTT. It encodes CAISESGATGNTIYF.

The chain combines TRBV3-1 with TRBJ2-1; 13 bases are shared with TRBD2. J lost 7 bases, V lost 5 bases, and 11 bases had no gene match. The CDR3 sequence is 17 residues long. Germline V gene lookup returns CDR1 LGHDT and CDR2 YNNKEL (reference sequence). The CDR3 bases are TGTGCCAGCAGCTTAGGACTAGCGGGAGCTTTAGGGAATGAGCAGTTCTTC. It yields the protein CASSLGLAGALGNEQFF.

The chain uses TRBV20-1 and TRBJ1-3, with D uncertain. The CDR3 covers 14 residues. With 0 bases removed from V and 4 bases from J, the gap between germline ends came to 10 bases. Germline V gene sequence: CDR1 DFQATT, CDR2 SNEGSKA (reference sequence). The CDR3 DNA sequence: TGCAGTGCTAGAGACCCCGGGAAAGGAAACACCATATATTTT. Amino acids: CSARDPGKGNTIYF.

The chain couples TRBV2 to TRBJ1-1; 7 positions agree with TRBD1. Germline values: CDR1 SNHLY, CDR2 FYNNEI. The CDR3 totals 12 residues. Trimming at V came to 9 bases and at J to 7 bases, leaving 8 bases not matched to a gene. The CDR3 DNA sequence: TGTGCCAGAAGGGACAGTCAGGGTGAAGCTTTCTTT. As protein: CARRDSQGEAFF.

In its sample, this clonotype was seen a few times. The CDR3 region has the DNA TGTGCCAGCAGCAGCGGGACGGAAGGAGGCAATGAGCAGTTCTTC. Amino acid sequence: CASSSGTEGGNEQFF. V usage is TRBV6-2 or TRBV6-3 and J usage is TRBJ2-1; 7 bases map to TRBD2. The CDR3 is 15 amino acids. Looked up from germline, CDR1 is MNHEY and CDR2 is SVGEGT. V shed 6 bases, J shed 6 bases, and the junction held 11 bases outside the gene matches.

There are many counts of this clonotype. This chain connects TRBV24-1 to TRBJ1-1; D is unresolved. Deletions cut 7 bases from V and 1 base from J, with 6 bases between. The CDR3 contains 12 residues. CDR1 is KGHDR, CDR2 SFDVKD, per germline. The chain's CDR3 is CATSDPNTEAFF. In DNA, the CDR3 is TGTGCCACCAGCGACCCGAACACTGAAGCTTTCTTT.

The V gene is TRBV7-9, the J gene TRBJ1-1; D not resolved. V was clipped by 5 bases and J by 6 bases, with 19 bases between them. Germline-derived CDR1 and CDR2 are SEHNR and FQNEAQ (reference sequence). CDR3 length: 15 amino acids. The CDR3 sequence: CASSQVAGRVSEAFF. CDR3 DNA sequence: TGTGCCAGCAGCCAGGTGGCGGGGAGGGTGTCTGAAGCTTTCTTT. Variable domain in full (rest from reference TRBV7-9 and TRBJ1-1): DTGVSQNPRHKITKRGQNVTFRCDPISEHNRLYWYRQTLGQGPEFLTYFQNEAQLEKSRLLSDRFSAERPKGSFSTLEIQRTEQGDSAMYLCASSQVAGRVSEAFFGQGTRLTVV.

This chain joins TRBV3-1 and TRBJ2-7; TRBD1 might be the D (5 bases). This CDR3 is 12 amino acids long. The germline V gene has CDR1 LGHDT and CDR2 YNNKEL (reference sequence). Trimming shortened V by 2 bases and J by 6 bases, and 8 bases separated the two germline ends. The CDR3 bases are TGTGCCAGCAGCCAACCAGGGTGCGAGCAGTACTTC. As protein: CASSQPGCEQYF.